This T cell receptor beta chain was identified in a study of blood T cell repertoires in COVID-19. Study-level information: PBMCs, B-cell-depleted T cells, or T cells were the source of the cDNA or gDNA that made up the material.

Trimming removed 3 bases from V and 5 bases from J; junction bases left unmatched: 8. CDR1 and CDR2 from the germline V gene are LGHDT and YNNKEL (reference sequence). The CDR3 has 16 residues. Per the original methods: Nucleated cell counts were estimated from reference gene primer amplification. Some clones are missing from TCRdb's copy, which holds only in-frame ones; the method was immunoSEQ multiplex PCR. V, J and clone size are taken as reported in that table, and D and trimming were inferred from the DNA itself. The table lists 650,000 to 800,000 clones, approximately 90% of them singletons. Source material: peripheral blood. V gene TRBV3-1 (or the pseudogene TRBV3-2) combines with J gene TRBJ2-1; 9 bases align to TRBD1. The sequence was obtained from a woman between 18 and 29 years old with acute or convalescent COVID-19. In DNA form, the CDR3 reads TGTGCCAGCAGCCACGGACAGGGGACGGCCAACAATGAGCAGTTCTTC. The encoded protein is CASSHGQGTANNEQFF.